The rows below give T cell receptor beta chains drawn from one sample of a study of T cell repertoires in cytomegalovirus infection. TCRdb reprocessed the reads with MiXCR, giving one entry per CDR3 protein. Of 400,000 or so distinct CDR3 sequences listed, 15% to 20% are singletons. Input material: PBMCs. The receptors come from a human donor in good health (CMV status not recorded). Some clones in this sample may be carry-over from other donors' samples. Each CDR3 is given with its conserved first and last residue. D genes are given only for firm matches. Clone size is given for some rows only: seen once, a few or many times, or a class if the clone is expanded.

clone size: few
D gene: NA
J gene: TRBJ1-1
V gene: TRBV7-9
CDR3 length: 12
CDR3 protein: CASLDSNTEAFF
CDR3 DNA: TGTGCCAGCCTCGACAGTAACACTGAAGCTTTCTTT

clone size: NA
D gene: TRBD1
J gene: TRBJ1-2
V gene: TRBV9
CDR3 length: 14
CDR3 protein: CASKPGTGDNGYTF
CDR3 DNA: TGTGCCAGTAAGCCCGGGACAGGGGACAATGGCTACACCTTC

clone size: many
D gene: NA
J gene: TRBJ2-2
V gene: TRBV11-2
CDR3 length: 14
CDR3 protein: CASSFLENTGELFF
CDR3 DNA: TGTGCCAGCAGCTTTTTAGAGAACACCGGGGAGCTGTTTTTT

clone size: NA
D gene: NA
J gene: TRBJ1-2
V gene: TRBV20-1
CDR3 length: 15
CDR3 protein: CSAPSGILWAVGYTF
CDR3 DNA: TGCAGTGCTCCTTCCGGGATATTATGGGCGGTTGGCTACACCTTC

clone size: many
D gene: NA
J gene: TRBJ1-6
V gene: TRBV7-2
CDR3 length: 14
CDR3 protein: CASSFWTDSSPLHF
CDR3 DNA: TGTGCCAGCAGCTTCTGGACAGATAGTTCACCCCTCCACTTT

clone size: NA
D gene: TRBD2
J gene: TRBJ2-3
V gene: TRBV5-1
CDR3 length: 15
CDR3 protein: CASSPGLVLSDTQYF
CDR3 DNA: TGCGCCAGCTCCCCGGGACTAGTGTTGTCAGATACGCAGTATTTT

clone size: many
D gene: TRBD2
J gene: TRBJ2-2
V gene: TRBV7-2
CDR3 length: 17
CDR3 protein: CASRPGGAGGLTGELFF
CDR3 DNA: TGTGCCAGCAGACCGGGGGGTGCGGGGGGCCTCACCGGGGAGCTGTTTTTT

clone size: many
D gene: NA
J gene: TRBJ1-5
V gene: TRBV7-2
CDR3 length: 12
CDR3 protein: CASSYRNQPQHF
CDR3 DNA: TGTGCCAGCAGCTATCGGAATCAGCCCCAGCATTTT

clone size: many
D gene: TRBD1
J gene: TRBJ2-2
V gene: TRBV12-3/TRBV12-4
CDR3 length: 15
CDR3 protein: CASSRRQGAAGELFF
CDR3 DNA: TGTGCCAGCAGTAGACGACAGGGGGCCGCCGGGGAGCTGTTTTTT

clone size: many
D gene: NA
J gene: TRBJ1-2
V gene: TRBV12-3/TRBV12-4
CDR3 length: 13
CDR3 protein: CASRKNRDYGYTF
CDR3 DNA: TGTGCCAGCAGGAAAAACAGGGACTATGGCTACACCTTC

clone size: NA
D gene: TRBD1
J gene: TRBJ2-2
V gene: TRBV2
CDR3 length: 15
CDR3 protein: CASSRQGAFSGELFF
CDR3 DNA: TGTGCCAGCAGTAGACAGGGGGCGTTCTCCGGGGAGCTGTTTTTT